This passage covers 3 T cell receptor beta chains from one sample sequenced in a study of cytomegalovirus exposure and HLA in healthy donors. 13 Jbeta primers and 60 Vbeta primers were used for the PCR. Using immunoSEQ multiplex PCR, the repertoire was profiled, and TCRdb retains in-frame clones only, with some absent. Of approximately 220,000 clones in the sample, about four fifths were seen once. Source material: PBMCs. These receptors were taken from a man aged 35-49 years in good health and CMV-seropositive.

The chain combines TRBV7-3 with TRBJ2-2; no definite D call. V was shortened by 7 bases and J by 3 bases, with 3 bases between the two germline ends. The CDR3 length is 11 residues. Per the germline V gene, CDR1 is SGHTA and CDR2 is FQGTGA. The CDR3 bases are TGTGCCAGCACCGACACCGGGGAGCTGTTTTTT. Its translation is CASTDTGELFF. Drawing the rest from reference TRBV7-3 and TRBJ2-2, the complete variable domain is GAGVSQTPSNKVTEKGKYVELRCDPISGHTALYWYRQSLGQGPEFLIYFQGTGAADDSGLPNDRFFAVRPEGSVSTLKIQRTERGDSAVYLCASTDTGELFFGEGSRLTVL.

The V and J genes are TRBV15 and TRBJ1-2; TRBD1 matches 10 bases. The CDR3 loop spans 14 amino acids. After removal of 3 bases from V and 6 bases from J, the junction contained 4 bases not matched to a gene. Germline-derived CDR1 and CDR2 are LNHNV and YYDKDF (reference sequence). CDR3 in DNA: TGTGCCACCAGCAGGGGACAGGGGATGAATGGCTACACCTTC. Translating gives CATSRGQGMNGYTF.

This chain uses TRBV5-1 with TRBJ2-3; D possibly corresponds to TRBD2 (6 bases). CDR3 length equals 16 residues. Trimming took off 3 bases at V and 2 bases at J, with 16 bases between the two ends. CDR1 and CDR2 from the germline V gene are SGHRS and YFSETQ. The CDR3 loop is CASSSRLVRDTDTQYF. Here the CDR3 DNA reads TGCGCCAGCAGCTCCCGACTAGTTAGGGACACAGATACGCAGTATTTT.